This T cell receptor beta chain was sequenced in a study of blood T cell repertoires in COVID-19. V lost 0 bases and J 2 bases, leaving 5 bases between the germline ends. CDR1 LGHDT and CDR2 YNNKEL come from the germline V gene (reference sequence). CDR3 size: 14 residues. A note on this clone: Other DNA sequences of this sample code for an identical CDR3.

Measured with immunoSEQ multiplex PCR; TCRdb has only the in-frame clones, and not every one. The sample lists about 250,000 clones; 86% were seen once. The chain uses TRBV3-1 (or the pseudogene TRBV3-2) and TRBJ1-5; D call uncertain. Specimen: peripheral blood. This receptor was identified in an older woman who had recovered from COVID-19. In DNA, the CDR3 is TGTGCCAGCAGCCAAGATCTTGGCAATCAGCCCCAGCATTTT. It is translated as CASSQDLGNQPQHF.